The 2 T cell receptor beta chains listed next were all sequenced from one sample in a study of shared clonotypes between healthy human individuals. Sequencing was performed with immunoSEQ multiplex PCR; in TCRdb, only in-frame clones are kept and a portion is missing. Of approximately 500,000 clones listed, over 70% are singletons. Sequencing input: PBMCs. The receptors here all came from a middle-aged woman in good health. Some clones in this sample may be carry-over from other donors' samples.

The rearrangement uses TRBV7-3 and TRBJ2-1; the D gene could be TRBD1 or TRBD2 (5 bases each). The germline V gene encodes CDR1 SGHTA and CDR2 FQGTGA. The CDR3 loop spans 19 amino acids. The V gene lost 5 bases and the J gene lost 0 bases, with 23 bases spanning the gap. The CDR3 DNA sequence: TGTGCCAGCAGCCCATCCCCTCCCTGGGACCGATACTCCTACAATGAGCAGTTCTTC. This encodes CASSPSPPWDRYSYNEQFF.

The chain employs TRBV7-2 and TRBJ2-7; tentatively, D is TRBD2 (5 bases). V was shortened by 5 bases and J by 2 bases, with 13 bases between the two germline ends. The CDR3 is made up of 14 amino acids. Per germline, CDR1 SGHTA and CDR2 FQGNSA. The CDR3 nucleotides are TGTGCCAGCAGCCCGGACTCGCGTCCCTACGAGCAGTACTTC. This codes for CASSPDSRPYEQYF.